Sequencing of this T cell receptor (beta chain) was carried out in a study of tumor and adjacent non-tumor tissue in lung cancer. The study, taken as a whole, reports: Significantly higher TCR diversity was found in tumor than normal lung.

No cell sorting was done before RNA was extracted from the tissue. This non-tumor lung sample came from over 3 cm beyond the tumor edge. Between August and November 2014, newly diagnosed, chemotherapy-naive lung cancer patients underwent thoracic surgery in China. Three rounds of nested PCR, following a modified ARM-PCR protocol, produced the TCRbeta library. TCRdb reanalysed the multiplex PCR reads using MiXCR and keeps one entry per CDR3 protein. The sample yields around 82,000 distinct CDR3 sequences, approximately 81% seen once. V was clipped by 3 bases and J by 0 bases, with 12 bases between them. Germline V lookup: CDR1 DFQATT, CDR2 SNEGSKA (reference sequence). The CDR3 has 14 residues. This clonotype has a handful of counts. Its antigen is as yet unknown. This may be a read error, as it is one base from a much larger clone.

The TCR sequence derives from a man aged 55 to 70 with non-small cell lung cancer. Specimen: distant non-tumor lung tissue. The chain recombines TRBV20-1 with TRBJ2-7; D call uncertain. Written as DNA, the CDR3 is TGCAGTGCTAGGACGTGGGGTCTCTCCTACGAGCAGTACTTC. Translated: CSARTWGLSYEQYF.